This T cell receptor beta chain came from a study of tumor and adjacent non-tumor tissue in lung cancer. In the study overall: The patients, roughly eleven men and roughly 5 women, were roughly 30 to 80 with stage I to III disease.

This CDR3 spans 13 amino acids. Germline loops: CDR1 SQVTM, CDR2 ANQGSEA. Three rounds of nested PCR, following a modified ARM-PCR protocol, produced the TCRbeta library. MiXCR, run by TCRdb on the multiplex PCR reads, gives a single entry per CDR3 protein. Seen here are some 90,000 distinct CDR3 sequences, about 66% observed once, and the top ten hold 15%. Overall study results and limits: Patients with more diverse tumor TCRs had worse survival. Tumor repertoires had a smaller top 100 clone share than normal lung.

Comments on this clonotype: What it binds is not known. At one end the junction does not follow the germline gene, possibly because of a read error.

No cell sorting was done before RNA was extracted from the tissue. Chemotherapy-naive patients with new lung cancer underwent thoracic surgery in China, August–late 2014. The sequencing sample was made of lung tumor tissue. V and J are TRBV29-1 and TRBJ2-2, with 9 bases fitting TRBD1. The TCR was taken from a man aged 65-85 years with non-small cell lung cancer. This CDR3 reads CSVGTGSAGKLFF. The CDR3 region has the DNA TGTAGCGTTGGGACAGGGAGCGCCGGGAAGCTGTTTTTT.